A selection of T cell receptor beta chains follows, all from one sample in a study of cytomegalovirus exposure and HLA in healthy donors. The protocol was immunoSEQ multiplex PCR, while the TCRdb copy is restricted to in-frame clones and leaves out a portion. The repertoire has under 150,000 clones, around four fifths of them found once; the top ten carry approximately 0.97%. Sequencing was done on a sample of PBMCs. The receptors shown here come from a human donor in good health. CDR3s leave out the opening cysteine and the closing phenylalanine or tryptophan.

TRBJ1-1 TRBV5-1 ASSITGAGNTEAF
TRBJ1-1 TRBV19 ASSIVAEYTEAF
TRBJ1-4 TRBV11-2 ASSLKQGDEKLF
TRBJ1-6 TRBV6-5 ASSYFQDSNNSPLH
TRBJ2-5 TRBV4-1 ASSHGTDQETQY
TRBJ2-7 TRBV4-1 ASSQGLADSYEQY
TRBJ2-1 TRBV2 ASSNGGGGAAEQF
TRBJ2-7 TRBV5-1 ASSVLLAGGQGEQY
TRBJ1-2 TRBV29-1 SVGTGQLYGYT
TRBJ2-1 TRBV5-1 ASSFRLIAGGSYNEQF
TRBJ2-5 TRBV2 ASMTPSTGQETQY
TRBJ1-1 TRBV6-1 ASTLGPENTEAF
TRBJ2-7 TRBV7-9 ASSFVRWQGRGEQY
TRBJ2-2 TRBV14 ASSQVGSTGELF
TRBJ2-2 TRBV4-2 ASSPEQRGGRNTGELF
TRBJ1-2 TRBV19 ASSRDREYGYT
TRBJ2-1 TRBV5-1 ASSRLVWDEQF
TRBJ1-2 TRBV6-1 ASVSGDRYGYT
TRBJ2-1 TRBV7-3 ASSLNRNEQF
TRBJ1-3 TRBV28 ASSPGNTIY
TRBJ1-5 TRBV5-4 ASSLDYREGQPQH
TRBJ2-1 TRBV19 ASEETGLAGYNEQF
TRBJ2-3 TRBV7-2 ASSLGVSADTQY
TRBJ1-1 TRBV15 ATSRAGQGALEAF
TRBJ2-3 TRBV7-9 ASSPTAATDTQY
TRBJ2-7 TRBV4-1 ASSHQLAGSSYEQY
TRBJ1-2 TRBV4-1 ASSQTTGEDYGYT
TRBJ2-5 TRBV19 ASSRGGPETQY
TRBJ2-7 TRBV9 ASSVGAVTYEQY
TRBJ1-3 TRBV9 ASSALTGAGNTIY
TRBJ1-1 TRBV18 ASSPQEGLVMNTEAF
TRBJ2-3 TRBV9 ASSVVGLAGASTDTQY
TRBJ2-7 TRBV9 ASSVPLAGSDEQY
TRBJ1-5 TRBV6-1 ASSDMGGGYDQPQH
TRBJ2-1 TRBV9 ASSVGDGGPYNEQF
TRBJ2-5 TRBV19 ASSIIGTGPETQY
TRBJ1-1 TRBV18 ASSPPEELNTEAF
TRBJ2-7 TRBV2 ASRTSSYEQY
TRBJ2-1 TRBV28 ASSLVAGGKYNEQF
TRBJ1-6 TRBV10-3 AISEGGSNSPLH
TRBJ1-1 TRBV6-5 ASSLRLNTEAF
TRBJ2-1 TRBV29-1 SAGLAGGNEQF
TRBJ2-3 TRBV18 ASSPDSGATDTQY
TRBJ1-5 TRBV7-2 ASSLWGQAPNQPQH
TRBJ2-1 TRBV4-1 ASSRIGGGAVDEQF
TRBJ2-5 TRBV21-1 ASSGGQVQETQY
TRBJ1-2 TRBV5-8 ASSWIVEDGYT
TRBJ1-1 TRBV5-1 ASSPGVDLEAF
TRBJ2-2 TRBV6-5 ASTPDRASGELF
TRBJ2-1 TRBV5-1 ASSFSGVNNEQF
TRBJ2-7 TRBV4-2 ASSQVLGYEQY
TRBJ1-4 TRBV5-6 ASSSDTETEKLF
TRBJ1-5 TRBV5-6 ASSRQGYQPQH
TRBJ2-1 TRBV9 ASSEAGGRNEQF
TRBJ2-2 TRBV4-2 ASSQDDGGNTGELF